The 20 T cell receptor beta chains below were found in one sample sequenced in a study of T cells in Graves' hyperthyroidism and ophthalmopathy. Amplification targeted TCR beta CDR3 regions from RNA transcripts. The HTBI set primed first-round TCR CDR3 RT-PCR. A single record per CDR3 protein comes from TCRdb applying MiXCR to the multiplex PCR reads. The sample has 370,000 or so distinct CDR3 sequences; 15% to 19% are singletons. The material sequenced was blood. The receptors come from a woman under 30 with Graves' hyperthyroidism that later progressed to Graves' ophthalmopathy.

The sample holds many counts of this clonotype. The rearrangement links TRBV24-1 to TRBJ2-7; 12 bases are shared with TRBD2. The V gene's germline CDR1 is KGHDR and CDR2 SFDVKD. J was trimmed by 1 base and V by 3 bases; bases with no gene match: 24. CDR3 length: 23 residues. The CDR3 nucleotides read TGTGCCACCAGTGATCCACCCGGGACCCCCGGACTAGCGGGAAAAATTAGGTCCTACGAGCAGTACTTC. Its protein product is CATSDPPGTPGLAGKIRSYEQYF.

This clonotype came up many times. The rearrangement uses TRBV6-2 or TRBV6-3 and TRBJ2-5, with unresolved D. The CDR3 is made up of 14 amino acids. CDR1 MNHEY and CDR2 SVGEGT come from the germline V gene. V was clipped by 0 bases and J by 5 bases, with 10 bases between them. CDR3 DNA: TGTGCCAGCAGTTACTCCTTCGGACGGGAGACCCAGTACTTC. Protein product: CASSYSFGRETQYF.

The chain carries TRBV3-1 and TRBJ2-7; D call uncertain. Germline V gene sequence: CDR1 LGHDT, CDR2 YNNKEL (reference sequence). There are 14 residues in the CDR3. The V and J ends lost 0 bases and 2 bases respectively, with 8 bases between them. The CDR3 here is CASSQEVRTYEQYF. CDR3 nucleotides: TGTGCCAGCAGCCAAGAAGTCAGGACCTACGAGCAGTACTTC.

The J gene is TRBJ2-3, the V gene TRBV5-4, with TRBD2 matching 8 bases. CDR3 length: 14 residues. Per the germline V gene, CDR1 is SGHNT and CDR2 is YYREEE (reference sequence). The ends lost 6 bases at V and 0 bases at J; junction bases unmatched: 3. CDR3 sequence (DNA): TGTGCCAGCATGGAGCGGGAGAGCACAGATACGCAGTATTTT. It codes for CASMERESTDTQYF.

This clonotype was recorded at least ten times. One junction end disagrees with the germline gene, perhaps due to a read error. The chain is built from TRBV28 and TRBJ1-2; D is uncertain. CDR1 and CDR2 (germline): MDHEN, SYDVKM. CDR3 length equals 13 residues. The CDR3 sequence is CASSFGSNDGYTF. In nucleotides, the CDR3 is TGTGCCAGCAGTTTTGGATCAAATGATGGGTACACCTTC.

This clonotype appeared many times. This chain uses TRBV27 with TRBJ2-7; TRBD1 or TRBD2 may be the D gene (6 bases each). The CDR3 consists of 14 residues. Germline-derived CDR1 and CDR2 are MNHEY and SMNVEV (reference sequence). Trimming took off 5 bases at V and 4 bases at J, with 15 bases between the two ends. CDR3 residues: CASSPGAGKYEQYF. In nucleotides, the CDR3 is TGTGCCAGCAGTCCGGGGGCAGGGAAATACGAGCAGTACTTC.

The V and J genes are TRBV12-3 or TRBV12-4 and TRBJ2-6, with 8 bases that match TRBD1. There are 16 residues in the CDR3. V was clipped by 6 bases and J by 1 base; unmatched bases: 5. The CDR3 sequence is CASSRDRPSGANVLTF. CDR3 coding DNA: TGTGCCAGCAGCCGGGACAGGCCTTCTGGGGCCAACGTCCTGACTTTC.

In its sample, this clonotype was seen many times. The chain links TRBV7-2 to TRBJ2-3; a weak D match, TRBD1 (5 bases). This CDR3 has 13 residues. Germline CDR1 reads SGHTA; CDR2 reads FQGNSA. The germline V and J ends were trimmed by 4 bases and 5 bases, with 10 bases remaining between them. CDR3 nucleotides: TGTGCCAGCAGCTCCTATACAGGAGATACGCAGTATTTT. Its translation is CASSSYTGDTQYF.

Many counts were recorded for this clonotype. CDR3 sequence (DNA): TGTGCCAGCAGTTCCCCAACAGGGACTAGCGGACCTCGTAGCTCCTACAATGAGCAGTTCTTC. Its protein product is CASSSPTGTSGPRSSYNEQFF. The chain recombines TRBV12-3 or TRBV12-4 with TRBJ2-1; TRBD2 agrees at 11 bases. The V segment lost 4 bases and the J segment 0 bases; nucleotides outside the gene matches: 17. The CDR3 covers 21 residues.

This clonotype was seen at least ten times. This chain uses TRBV28 with TRBJ2-7; D is unclear. V lost 1 base to trimming and J lost 2 bases, with 9 bases between them. This CDR3 contains 14 residues. CDR1 and CDR2 (germline): MDHEN, SYDVKM. For the CDR3, the DNA is TGTGCCAGCAGTTTATCGGTCAAGGCCTACGAGCAGTACTTC. Translation gives CASSLSVKAYEQYF.

The J gene is TRBJ2-4, the V gene TRBV28, with 8 positions matching TRBD1. V was clipped by 4 bases and J by 9 bases; unmatched bases: 5. The CDR3 is 13 amino acids. The germline CDR1 and CDR2 sequences are MDHEN and SYDVKM. The CDR3, as DNA: TGTGCCAGCAGTTGGACAGGGCAAAGCATTCAGTACTTC. Protein sequence: CASSWTGQSIQYF.

This clonotype has a count of ten or more. This chain links TRBV30 with TRBJ2-4, with TRBD1 as a possible D gene (6 bases). Germline assignment: CDR1 GTSNPN and CDR2 SVGIG (reference sequence). The ends were cut back, 4 bases at V and 7 bases at J, with 11 bases in the middle. The CDR3 is 12 residues long. The CDR3 sequence is CAWKTGMNIQYF. The CDR3 nucleotides are TGTGCCTGGAAAACAGGGATGAACATTCAGTACTTC.

The table lists this clonotype with many counts. The V call is TRBV2, the J call TRBJ1-2, with a tentative D call TRBD1 (5 bases). Germline V lookup: CDR1 SNHLY, CDR2 FYNNEI. V was cut by 10 bases and J by 8 bases, with 17 bases left in between. This CDR3 is built from 12 residues. This chain's CDR3 is CATERGSSGYTF. The CDR3 region has the DNA TGTGCCACAGAGAGGGGCAGCAGCGGCTACACCTTC.

This clonotype occurred many times. The chain has TRBV5-1 and TRBJ2-7; D uncertain. V was pared by 3 bases and J by 7 bases, with 8 bases between. The CDR3 runs 11 residues. The V gene's germline CDR1 is SGHRS and CDR2 YFSETQ. The CDR3 protein is CASSSPEEQYF. The DNA of the CDR3 is TGCGCCAGCAGCTCACCCGAAGAGCAGTACTTC.

The sample holds many counts of this clonotype. This chain links TRBV29-1 with TRBJ2-1; D is perhaps TRBD2 (5 bases). V gave up 1 base and J gave up 3 bases, with 10 bases separating them. CDR3 size: 14 residues. The V gene's germline CDR1 is SQVTM and CDR2 ANQGSEA. This CDR3 reads CSVEGRPYYNEQFF. Written as DNA, the CDR3 is TGCAGCGTTGAAGGGAGGCCCTACTACAATGAGCAGTTCTTC.

The J gene is TRBJ1-5, the V gene TRBV20-1; D gene ambiguous. Trimming stripped 2 bases from V and 4 bases from J, with 6 bases between. CDR1 is DFQATT, CDR2 SNEGSKA, per germline (reference sequence). The CDR3 is 12 residues long. CDR3 region: CSARPGNQPQHF. The CDR3 DNA follows: TGCAGTGCTAGACCCGGGAATCAGCCCCAGCATTTT.

This clonotype showed up many times. The rearrangement links TRBV27 to TRBJ2-1; 11 positions match TRBD2. Trimming cost V 8 bases and J 7 bases; bases outside gene matches: 10. The CDR3 loop spans 15 amino acids. The V gene's germline CDR1 is MNHEY and CDR2 SMNVEV (reference sequence). CDR3 bases: TGTGCCAGCGCACGACTAGCGGGAACCGAGAATGAGCAGTTCTTC. Translation: CASARLAGTENEQFF.

The CDR3 coding sequence is TGTGCCAGCGCGGGCGCGACGGAGACCCAGTACTTC. Its translation is CASAGATETQYF. The chain couples TRBV9 to TRBJ2-5, with D perhaps matching TRBD2 (5 bases). Trimming removed 7 bases at V and 5 bases at J, with 12 bases between. Germline V gene data show CDR1 as SGDLS and CDR2 as YYNGEE. The CDR3 spans 12 residues. Drawing the rest from reference TRBV9 and TRBJ2-5, the complete variable domain is DSGVTQTPKHLITATGQRVTLRCSPRSGDLSVYWYQQSLDQGLQFLIQYYNGEERAKGNILERFSAQQFPDLHSELNLSSLELGDSALYFCASAGATETQYFGPGTRLLVL.

The chain is built from TRBV7-3 and TRBJ2-3; possible D gene TRBD2, 6 bases. The ends were cut back, 4 bases at V and 0 bases at J, with 14 bases in the middle. Germline CDR1 SGHTA, CDR2 FQGTGA. This CDR3 region has 16 residues. CDR3 nucleotide sequence: TGTGCCAGCAGCTCCGGCGGGGCCTTAAGCACAGATACGCAGTATTTT. Residues: CASSSGGALSTDTQYF.

At least ten counts were recorded for this clonotype. The chain couples TRBV20-1 to TRBJ2-5; the match to TRBD2 covers 11 bases. The CDR3 is made up of 15 amino acids. The V and J ends lost 5 bases and 4 bases, in that order; junction bases with no gene match: 9. CDR1 and CDR2 from the germline V gene are DFQATT and SNEGSKA (reference sequence). CDR3 bases: TGCAGTGCTGAGGGACTAGCGGACCTATCAGAGACCCAGTACTTC. Translating gives CSAEGLADLSETQYF.